The 31 T cell receptor beta chains reported below all come from one sample, sequenced in a study of shared clonotypes between healthy human individuals. Naive CD8 cells lacked CD45RO and underwent positive selection for CCR7, leaving out terminally differentiated effector memory CD45RA+ cells. Generated by immunoSEQ multiplex PCR, the TCRdb table keeps only in-frame clones and is missing some. The top ten hold 0.95% to 1.5% of the sample, which has some 1,900,000 clones, approximately 95% seen once. Material: naive CD8+ T cells sorted from blood. These TCRs come from a man between 18 and 35 years old in good health.

This CDR3 reads CATSQDRAREQFF. CDR3 DNA sequence: TGTGCCACCAGCCAGGACAGAGCCCGTGAGCAGTTCTTC. This sequence joins TRBV15 and TRBJ2-1, with D perhaps TRBD1 (6 bases). This CDR3 is 13 amino acids long. The V gene's germline CDR1 is LNHNV and CDR2 YYDKDF (reference sequence). Trimming removed 5 bases at V and 9 bases at J, with 14 bases between.

Concerning this clone: The sample has other DNA sequences that encode this CDR3 too. The rearrangement uses TRBV4-3 and TRBJ1-2, with D possibly being TRBD1 (5 bases). V was pared by 4 bases and J by 2 bases, with 11 bases between. The CDR3 covers 14 residues. The V gene's germline CDR1 is LGHNA and CDR2 YSLEER. CDR3 residues: CASSPLEGNYGYTF. CDR3 nucleotide sequence: TGCGCCAGCAGCCCTCTCGAGGGGAACTATGGCTACACCTTC.

The genes are TRBV4-3 and TRBJ2-7; D possibly corresponds to TRBD1 (6 bases). CDR3 length: 18 amino acids. The germline V gene encodes CDR1 LGHNA and CDR2 YSLEER. Trimming cost V 0 bases and J 7 bases, with 25 bases left between them. The CDR3 DNA reads TGCGCCAGCAGCCAAGAGTACAGCTTGTACAGGGAAAAGTTTGAGCAGTACTTC. This encodes CASSQEYSLYREKFEQYF.

The rearrangement joins TRBV9 to TRBJ1-2; the D is unclear. The V gene's germline CDR1 is SGDLS and CDR2 YYNGEE. The CDR3 spans 14 residues. V gave up 0 bases and J gave up 8 bases, with 14 bases separating them. For the CDR3, the DNA is TGTGCCAGCAGCGTAGTTTCAGACACGGAAGGCTACACCTTC. It encodes CASSVVSDTEGYTF.

This clone appeared a single time. The chain uses TRBV28 and TRBJ2-7, with TRBD1 identical over 7 bases. J was trimmed by 2 bases and V by 2 bases; bases with no gene match: 12. The CDR3 loop spans 17 amino acids. Germline assignment: CDR1 MDHEN and CDR2 SYDVKM. CDR3 protein: CASSLVPGTVLTYEQYF. As DNA, the CDR3 is TGTGCCAGCAGTTTAGTCCCCGGGACAGTCCTAACCTACGAGCAGTACTTC.

A remark on this clone: Other nucleotide sequences from this sample produce the same CDR3. V and J are TRBV29-1 and TRBJ1-2, with 12 bases identical to TRBD1. Germline V gene data show CDR1 as SQVTM and CDR2 as ANQGSEA. Trimming at V came to 3 bases and at J to 4 bases, leaving 6 bases not matched to a gene. The length of the CDR3 is 15 residues. CDR3 sequence: CSVDAGTGGGYGYTF. The CDR3 DNA sequence: TGCAGCGTTGATGCGGGGACAGGGGGCGGCTATGGCTACACCTTC.

The chain uses TRBV10-3 and TRBJ1-4; no definite D call. Trimming cost V 0 bases and J 2 bases, with 7 bases left between them. Per germline, CDR1 ENHRY and CDR2 SYGVKD. The CDR3 length is 15 residues. Here the CDR3 reads CAISESGSTNEKLFF. The CDR3, as DNA: TGTGCCATCAGTGAGTCCGGGTCCACTAATGAAAAACTGTTTTTT.

The chain carries TRBV7-2 and TRBJ2-3; the D gene is possibly TRBD1 (6 bases). The ends were cut back, 5 bases at V and 1 base at J, with 13 bases in the middle. The length of the CDR3 is 15 residues. CDR1 and CDR2 from the germline V gene are SGHTA and FQGNSA. The chain's CDR3 is CASSSRDTRTDTQYF. In nucleotides, the CDR3 is TGTGCCAGCAGCAGCCGGGACACCCGCACAGATACGCAGTATTTT.

This clone was detected once. The chain combines TRBV7-9 with TRBJ1-3; no clear D gene. The V gene's germline CDR1 is SEHNR and CDR2 FQNEAQ (reference sequence). The CDR3 runs to 16 residues. The V gene lost 2 bases and the J gene lost 4 bases, with 15 bases spanning the gap. CDR3 sequence: CASSLLLTGEGNTIYF. CDR3 DNA sequence: TGTGCCAGCAGCTTACTCTTGACCGGGGAGGGAAACACCATATATTTT.

This clone came up once. This chain links TRBV13 with TRBJ2-2, with D hard to call. V lost 5 bases, J lost 0 bases, and 13 bases lay in between. The CDR3 is made up of 16 amino acids. Germline CDR1 and CDR2: PRHDT and FYEKMQ (reference sequence). The CDR3 here is CASSGDTNSNTGELFF. The CDR3 DNA sequence: TGTGCCAGCAGCGGTGACACCAACTCGAACACCGGGGAGCTGTTTTTT.

The rearrangement links TRBV30 to TRBJ2-3; perhaps TRBD2 as D (5 bases). The V end lost 3 bases, the J end lost 3 bases, and 10 bases lay between the germline ends. Germline lookup yields CDR1 GTSNPN and CDR2 SVGIG (reference sequence). CDR3 size: 13 residues. The CDR3 sequence is CAWRGVGTDTQYF. CDR3 DNA: TGTGCCTGGAGGGGAGTAGGTACAGATACGCAGTATTTT.

This chain joins TRBV4-1 and TRBJ2-1; a possible D gene is TRBD1 (6 bases). The germline V gene has CDR1 MGHRA and CDR2 YSYEKL. V lost 9 bases and J lost 10, with 16 bases in between. The CDR3 is 12 amino acids. CDR3 sequence (DNA): TGCGCCAGTGGGGACACCTCGTTAGAGCAGTTCTTC. Protein: CASGDTSLEQFF.

The chain joins TRBV27 to TRBJ2-1, with D unresolved. Germline V gives CDR1 MNHEY, CDR2 SMNVEV (reference sequence). V was cut by 2 bases and J by 5 bases, with 13 bases left in between. The CDR3 has 15 residues. Written as DNA, the CDR3 is TGTGCCAGCAGTTTAGGGCCAAACCCCCACAATGAGCAGTTCTTC. Encoded protein: CASSLGPNPHNEQFF.

The chain uses TRBV7-8 and TRBJ2-3; D is undetermined. In germline, CDR1 is SGHVS, CDR2 FQNEAQ. V lost 1 base and J lost 0, with 5 bases in between. This CDR3 comprises 14 residues. The CDR3 bases are TGTGCCAGCAGCTTAGTGGACAGCACAGATACGCAGTATTTT. It translates to CASSLVDSTDTQYF.

This clone was seen a single time. This rearrangement joins TRBV6-1 to TRBJ1-1; unclear D gene. The CDR3 is made up of 13 amino acids. V gave up 5 bases and J gave up 6 bases, with 13 bases separating them. Germline assignment: CDR1 MNHNS and CDR2 SASEGT. CDR3 loop: CASSPNTKAEAFF. As DNA, the CDR3 is TGTGCCAGCAGTCCGAACACCAAGGCTGAAGCTTTCTTT.

The CDR3 DNA is TGCGCCAGCAGGGGGGAGGGAGACTACGAGCAGTACTTC. Amino acids: CASRGEGDYEQYF. V usage is TRBV5-1 and J usage is TRBJ2-7, with TRBD2 matching over 7 bases. J gave up 3 bases and V 5 bases, and 5 bases lay outside the gene matches. CDR3 length equals 13 residues. Germline loops: CDR1 SGHRS, CDR2 YFSETQ.

The gene calls are TRBV19 and TRBJ2-3; the D is unclear. The germline gives CDR1 LNHDA, CDR2 SQIVND (reference sequence). CDR3 length: 15 amino acids. V shed 1 base and J shed 0 bases, with 8 bases lying between them. Written as DNA, the CDR3 is TGTGCCAGTAGTATAGGGGCCGCTAGCACAGATACGCAGTATTTT. Its translation: CASSIGAASTDTQYF.

Concerning this clone itself: Other DNA variants within this sample encode the same CDR3. CDR3 sequence reads: CASSYSAYEQYF. CDR3 sequence (DNA): TGTGCCAGCAGTTATTCCGCCTACGAGCAGTACTTC. V usage is TRBV6-6 and J usage is TRBJ2-7; no reliable D call. Between the trimmed V and J ends, which lost 3 bases and 2 bases, there was a span of 5 bases. The CDR3 totals 12 residues. Per the germline V gene, CDR1 is MNHNY and CDR2 is SVGAGI (reference sequence).

Note on this clone: The sample contains more than one DNA sequence encoding this CDR3. The CDR3 region has the DNA TGTGCCAGCTCACCACCCAGACAGGGCTCCTACGAGCAGTACTTC. Translated, it gives CASSPPRQGSYEQYF. The rearrangement joins TRBV18 to TRBJ2-7; 7 nucleotides agree with TRBD1. The J segment lost 0 bases and the V segment lost 0 bases, leaving 2 bases of the junction unmatched. Germline lookup yields CDR1 KGHSH and CDR2 LQKENI. CDR3 length equals 15 residues. Together with reference TRBV18 and TRBJ2-7, the CDR3 gives the full variable domain: NAGVMQNPRHLVRRRGQEARLRCSPMKGHSHVYWYRQLPEEGLKFMVYLQKENIIDESGMPKERFSAEFPKEGPSILRIQQVVRGDSAAYFCASSPPRQGSYEQYFGPGTRLTVT.

The V call is TRBV19, the J call TRBJ2-3, with 7 bases that match TRBD2. After removal of 3 bases from V and 0 bases from J, the junction contained 12 bases not matched to a gene. The CDR3 is 18 amino acids. Germline V gives CDR1 LNHDA, CDR2 SQIVND (reference sequence). The CDR3 bases are TGTGCCAGTAGTATCAGCTATTGGGGGGAGGGTAGCACAGATACGCAGTATTTT. This gives the protein CASSISYWGEGSTDTQYF. Complete variable domain (other parts from reference TRBV19 and TRBJ2-3): DGGITQSPKYLFRKEGQNVTLSCEQNLNHDAMYWYRQDPGQGLRLIYYSQIVNDFQKGDIAEGYSVSREKKESFPLTVTSAQKNPTAFYLCASSISYWGEGSTDTQYFGPGTRLTVL.

The rearrangement uses TRBV6-5 and TRBJ2-1; 13 bases match TRBD2. With V trimmed by 8 bases and J by 10 bases, 8 bases remained unmatched. CDR1 is MNHEY and CDR2 is SVGAGI in the germline V gene. The CDR3 length is 14 residues. The CDR3 spells CASQGGLAGEEQFF. CDR3 DNA: TGTGCCAGCCAGGGAGGACTAGCGGGGGAAGAGCAGTTCTTC.

This sequence joins TRBV6-1 and TRBJ2-7; tentatively, D is TRBD1 (6 bases). The V gene's germline CDR1 is MNHNS and CDR2 SASEGT. Trimming took off 9 bases at V and 2 bases at J, with 20 bases between the two ends. This CDR3 comprises 15 residues. The CDR3 DNA follows: TGTGCCAGTGATCTTTACAGGGAAGGAGCCTACGAGCAGTACTTC. This sequence encodes CASDLYREGAYEQYF.

In the case of this clone: The same CDR3 arises from other DNA sequences in this sample as well. The chain is built from TRBV27 and TRBJ2-7, with 7 bases aligning to TRBD1. Germline CDR1 is MNHEY and CDR2 is SMNVEV (reference sequence). CDR3 length: 14 residues. Germline trimming cut 2 bases from V and 2 bases from J; bases unmatched to any gene: 3. CDR3 amino acids: CASSLTGAPYEQYF. The CDR3 bases are TGTGCCAGCAGTTTAACAGGGGCTCCCTACGAGCAGTACTTC.

V and J are TRBV2 and TRBJ2-3; 9 nucleotides line up with TRBD2. From germline, CDR1 is SNHLY and CDR2 FYNNEI. The length of the CDR3 is 16 residues. The J segment lost 4 bases and the V segment lost 8 bases, leaving 13 bases of the junction unmatched. CDR3 coding DNA: TGTGCCAGCGGTCCGCCGGGACTAGCCCCGCCAGATACGCAGTATTTT. It translates to CASGPPGLAPPDTQYF.

This rearrangement joins TRBV19 to TRBJ2-1; 10 bases map to TRBD1. Germline V gives CDR1 LNHDA, CDR2 SQIVND (reference sequence). CDR3 length: 15 residues. The V gene end was trimmed by 9 bases and the J gene end by 7 bases; junction bases not matched to a gene: 12. This CDR3 is CASWDRGGLANEQFF. The CDR3 nucleotides read TGTGCCAGCTGGGACAGGGGAGGTTTAGCTAATGAGCAGTTCTTC.

The V and J genes are TRBV7-9 and TRBJ1-4; D gene unclear. The V gene lost 5 bases and the J gene lost 4 bases, with 17 bases spanning the gap. Germline values: CDR1 SEHNR, CDR2 FQNEAQ (reference sequence). This CDR3 contains 16 residues. Here the CDR3 DNA reads TGTGCCAGCAGCCTTCCCGGAACAGACCTTAATGAAAAACTGTTTTTT. Its translation is CASSLPGTDLNEKLFF.

This clone was found a few times. The chain links TRBV6-5 to TRBJ1-2; 8 bases are shared with TRBD1. J was trimmed by 7 bases and V by 4 bases; bases with no gene match: 5. The CDR3 length is 13 residues. CDR1 is MNHEY, CDR2 SVGAGI, per germline. The CDR3 DNA follows: TGTGCCAGCAGTTCGCTAACAGGGGGTGGCTACACCTTC. Its protein product is CASSSLTGGGYTF.

With regard to this clone: Other nucleotide sequences from this sample produce the same CDR3. J is TRBJ1-2 and V is TRBV4-1, with TRBD1 matching 9 bases. Trimming cost V 4 bases and J 3 bases; bases outside gene matches: 0. CDR3 length: 13 residues. From germline, CDR1 is MGHRA and CDR2 YSYEKL. CDR3 coding DNA: TGCGCCAGCAGCCGGGACAGGGACTATGGCTACACCTTC. Encoded protein: CASSRDRDYGYTF.

The rearrangement links TRBV2 to TRBJ2-5; 9 bases agree with TRBD2. Trimming removed 3 bases from V and 5 bases from J; junction bases left unmatched: 13. CDR1 and CDR2 from the germline V gene are SNHLY and FYNNEI. This CDR3 has 17 residues. The CDR3 coding sequence is TGTGCCAGCAGTGAGGGGTTTATAGCGGGAGTTGGCGAGACCCAGTACTTC. Translated, it gives CASSEGFIAGVGETQYF.

The rearrangement joins TRBV5-4 to TRBJ1-2, with D possibly TRBD1 on 6 matching bases. Germline V gives CDR1 SGHNT, CDR2 YYREEE (reference sequence). Trimming pared 4 bases from V and 2 bases from J, leaving 18 bases between. There are 16 residues in the CDR3. The CDR3 sequence: CASSPNGGGPNYGYTF. For the CDR3, the DNA is TGTGCCAGCAGCCCCAACGGGGGGGGGCCCAACTATGGCTACACCTTC.

The chain links TRBV28 to TRBJ2-2; a weak D match, TRBD1 (7 bases). The CDR3 is made up of 18 amino acids. Germline V lookup: CDR1 MDHEN, CDR2 SYDVKM. V lost 3 bases, J lost 0 bases, and 17 bases lay in between. CDR3 DNA: TGTGCCAGCAGTTTTCCGCGGGAAGGGGGCTCGAACACCGGGGAGCTGTTTTTT. Its translation: CASSFPREGGSNTGELFF.